This TCR beta chain was retrieved from a study of blood T cells in healthy people across ages. General observations from the study: Naive and antigen-experienced cells were not separated, limiting conclusive comparison.

Samples had at least 6.5 million PBMCs isolated from them. Comments on this clonotype: Its antigen remains unknown. Possible read error: a much larger clone is one base away.

The CDR3 runs to 13 residues. V gave up 4 bases and J gave up 4 bases, with 11 bases separating them. Looked up from germline, CDR1 is SQVTM and CDR2 is ANQGSEA. Together with a sample-barcoded 5' primer, a J-beta primer mix was included in a second PCR lasting about 6 to 12 cycles. Tagging of each cDNA molecule was performed by a template-switch adaptor with 12 random nucleotides. TCRdb reprocessed the 5' RACE reads via MiXCR and lists one record per CDR3 protein. There are 350,000 to 450,000 distinct CDR3 sequences in the sample; 50% to 60% occur only once, and over 40% lies in the top ten. The clonotype comes from a man aged 60-69 years in good health. The chain couples TRBV29-1 to TRBJ1-5; D is ambiguous. The sample comprised blood. The CDR3 bases are TGCAGCGTTGTGGGGTGTACAAATCAGCCCCAGCATTTT. Protein: CSVVGCTNQPQHF.